This TCR beta chain was documented in a study of blood T cell repertoires in COVID-19. Looking at the study overall: Material from acute and convalescent COVID-19 was sourced from the United States, Italy and Spain. Nucleic acid was either cDNA or gDNA, and it came from T cells, B-cell-depleted T cells, or PBMCs.

Only a few counts were recorded for this clone. The Seattle patients joined while their infection was active and were tracked longitudinally afterward. Original processing methods: Counts of nucleated cells, estimated from reference gene primer amplification, were obtained. Data came from immunoSEQ multiplex PCR; TCRdb stores just in-frame clones and leaves some out. The V and J calls and the clone size are those of that table, but D and trimming were determined from the DNA. Among more than 300,000 clones listed, 85% to 90% were seen once. Germline V gene lookup returns CDR1 MNHNS and CDR2 SASEGT. V lost 2 bases and J lost 6; bases outside the gene matches: 10. This CDR3 is 16 amino acids long.

This sequence joins TRBV6-1 and TRBJ1-2; 9 positions agree with TRBD1. Sample: peripheral blood. This clonotype originated in a woman younger than 45 with COVID-19, enrolled during active disease. CDR3 amino acids: CASSERGSGTGHGYTF. The CDR3 nucleotides read TGTGCCAGCAGTGAACGAGGATCTGGGACAGGGCATGGCTACACCTTC.